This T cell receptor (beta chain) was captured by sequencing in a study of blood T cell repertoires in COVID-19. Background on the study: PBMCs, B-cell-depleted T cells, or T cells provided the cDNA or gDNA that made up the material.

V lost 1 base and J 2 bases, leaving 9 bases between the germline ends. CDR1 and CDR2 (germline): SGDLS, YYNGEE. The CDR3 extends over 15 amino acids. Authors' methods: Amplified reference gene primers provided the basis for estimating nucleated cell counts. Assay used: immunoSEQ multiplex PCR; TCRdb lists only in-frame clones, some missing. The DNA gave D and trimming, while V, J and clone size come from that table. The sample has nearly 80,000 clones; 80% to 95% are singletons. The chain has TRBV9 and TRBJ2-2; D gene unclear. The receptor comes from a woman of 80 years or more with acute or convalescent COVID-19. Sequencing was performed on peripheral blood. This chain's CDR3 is CASSVRWPNTGELFF. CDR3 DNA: TGTGCCAGCAGCGTACGTTGGCCTAACACCGGGGAGCTGTTTTTT.